Listed here is a single T cell receptor (beta chain). Those who participated ranged in age from roughly 18 to 90 years and resided in approximately 23 US areas. Each participant's cohort was designated according to participant-reported clinical history. The data stem from a study of blood T cell repertoires in COVID-19. Study-wide context: Nucleic acid was either cDNA or gDNA, and it came from T cells, B-cell-depleted T cells, or PBMCs.

Clones were read by immunoSEQ multiplex PCR, and TCRdb kept only the in-frame ones, dropping some. Of about 270,000 clones listed, about 90% are singletons. From germline, CDR1 is LGHDT and CDR2 YNNKEL (reference sequence). Trimming cost V 2 bases and J 2 bases, with 6 bases left between them. This CDR3 spans 13 amino acids. Sequencing was carried out using PBMCs or T cells enriched from blood (not recorded which). The clonotype was recovered from a woman aged 25 to 39 with acute COVID-19. The rearrangement links TRBV3-1 (or the pseudogene TRBV3-2) to TRBJ2-5; D ambiguous. CDR3 loop: CASSQQIQETQYF. The DNA of the CDR3 is TGTGCCAGCAGCCAACAGATACAAGAGACCCAGTACTTC.